This T cell receptor beta chain was sequenced for a study of blood T cell repertoires in COVID-19. At the level of the study: T cells, B-cell-depleted T cells, or PBMCs supplied cDNA or gDNA.

The authors' processing: Counts of nucleated cells, estimated from reference gene primer amplification, were obtained. Sequencing was performed with immunoSEQ multiplex PCR; in TCRdb, only in-frame clones are kept and a portion is missing. The V and J calls and the clone size are those of that table, but D and trimming were determined from the DNA. Of over 200,000 clones listed, roughly 80% were seen once; the top ten hold about 5%. Germline trimming cut 3 bases from V and 4 bases from J; bases unmatched to any gene: 12. CDR1 and CDR2 from the germline V gene are KGHSH and LQKENI. The CDR3 spans 17 residues. This clone was found once.

The gene calls are TRBV18 and TRBJ2-5, with 9 nucleotides matching TRBD2. Material: peripheral blood. This clonotype was obtained from a human donor in a cohort sampled during active COVID-19. CDR3: CASSPASGTNGGETQYF. In nucleotides, the CDR3 is TGTGCCAGCTCACCCGCTAGCGGGACTAATGGCGGAGAGACCCAGTACTTC.